Below, 8 T cell receptor beta chains from the same sample are listed, as sequenced in a study of cytomegalovirus exposure and HLA in healthy donors. PCR used 60 Vbeta primers and 13 Jbeta primers. Repertoires were generated with immunoSEQ multiplex PCR, while TCRdb's copy carries only in-frame clones and drops some. The repertoire holds approximately 170,000 clones, roughly 80% seen once, with about 0.76% in the top ten. The sequencing sample was made of PBMCs. The receptor set was obtained from a woman between 18 and 29 years old in good health and CMV-seronegative.

CDR3 sequence: CASSIGQLYSNQPQHF. The DNA of the CDR3 is TGTGCCAGTAGTATAGGACAGCTTTATAGCAATCAGCCCCAGCATTTT. J is TRBJ1-5 and V is TRBV19; D perhaps matches TRBD1 (5 bases). The CDR3 length is 16 residues. The germline V gene encodes CDR1 LNHDA and CDR2 SQIVND (reference sequence). Trimming stripped 1 base from V and 0 bases from J, with 10 bases between.

The rearrangement links TRBV11-2 to TRBJ1-5; D is possibly TRBD1 (6 bases). From germline, CDR1 is SGHAT and CDR2 FQNNGV. Trimming shortened V by 2 bases and J by 5 bases, and 7 bases separated the two germline ends. This CDR3 comprises 13 residues. In DNA, the CDR3 is TGTGCCAGCAGCTTACCAGGGGATCAGCCCCAGCATTTT. It translates to CASSLPGDQPQHF.

V gene TRBV30 combines with J gene TRBJ2-2, with D hard to call. The CDR3 length is 15 residues. The germline V gene has CDR1 GTSNPN and CDR2 SVGIG (reference sequence). Trimming took off 3 bases at V and 4 bases at J, with 15 bases between the two ends. In nucleotides, the CDR3 is TGTGCCTGGAGCCAACTTGTCCTCGCCACCGGGGAGCTGTTTTTT. Translation gives CAWSQLVLATGELFF.

The table lists this clone with a few counts. The chain links TRBV20-1 to TRBJ1-6, with D unclear. With 3 bases removed from V and 7 bases from J, the gap between germline ends came to 4 bases. CDR1 DFQATT and CDR2 SNEGSKA come from the germline V gene (reference sequence). The CDR3 totals 11 residues. CDR3 residues: CSASLNSPLHF. Written as DNA, the CDR3 is TGCAGTGCTAGCCTCAATTCACCCCTCCACTTT.

The chain carries TRBV7-6 and TRBJ2-1; 16 nucleotides match TRBD2. The J segment lost 9 bases and the V segment lost 3 bases, leaving 8 bases of the junction unmatched. The germline gives CDR1 SGHVS, CDR2 FNYEAQ. The CDR3 spans 17 residues. CDR3 nucleotides: TGTGCCAGCAGCTTGGCGAAGGGACTAGCGGGAGGGCCTGAGCAGTTCTTC. This translates into CASSLAKGLAGGPEQFF.

The chain employs TRBV9 and TRBJ1-1; D gene ambiguous. V lost 4 bases to trimming and J lost 4 bases, with 8 bases between them. Germline CDR1 SGDLS, CDR2 YYNGEE. This CDR3 has 12 amino acids. The CDR3 reads CASSSLGTEAFF. CDR3 sequence (DNA): TGTGCCAGCAGCTCTCTAGGCACTGAAGCTTTCTTT.

The V call is TRBV28, the J call TRBJ1-2, with 9 bases fitting TRBD1. The CDR3 is made up of 15 amino acids. J was trimmed by 7 bases and V by 2 bases; bases with no gene match: 8. The V gene's germline CDR1 is MDHEN and CDR2 SYDVKM. The CDR3 coding sequence is TGTGCCAGCAGTTTACCTGGACAGGGGAACGGTGGCTACACCTTC. This gives the protein CASSLPGQGNGGYTF.

V and J are TRBV28 and TRBJ1-2; tentatively, D is TRBD1 (5 bases). Trimming shortened V by 2 bases and J by 7 bases, and 5 bases separated the two germline ends. The CDR3 length is 11 residues. Germline V gene lookup returns CDR1 MDHEN and CDR2 SYDVKM. CDR3 DNA sequence: TGTGCCAGCAGTTTAAGGGGTGGCTACACCTTC. This translates into CASSLRGGYTF.